This T cell receptor beta chain was captured by sequencing in a study of shared clonotypes between healthy human individuals. Study-wide findings and caveats: Sampling covered nothing but blood. Tissue TCR repertoires likely differ from those found in blood.

Assay runs were performed at deep level. The protocol was immunoSEQ multiplex PCR, while the TCRdb copy is restricted to in-frame clones and leaves out a portion. The repertoire includes fewer than 1 million clones, 96% of them detected once, and less than 0.25% sits in the top ten. Terminally differentiated effector memory CD45RA+ cells were excluded by CCR7 positive selection of CD45RO-negative cells. Germline V gives CDR1 MDHEN, CDR2 SYDVKM. The CDR3 is 17 residues long. V lost 6 bases and J lost 6; bases outside the gene matches: 12. Notes on this clone: The antigen is undetermined.

The receptor was isolated from a man aged 25-45 years in good health. The sequencing sample was made of naive CD8+ T cells sorted from blood. The rearrangement joins TRBV28 to TRBJ2-2; 11 bases fit TRBD2. The CDR3 loop reads CASSLTSGTFLAGELFF. For the CDR3, the DNA is TGTGCCAGCAGCCTGACTAGCGGGACGTTTTTGGCCGGGGAGCTGTTTTTT.